Sequencing of this TCR beta chain was carried out in a study of monozygotic twins with inflammatory bowel disease. The study's findings and limits: Lower sharing of clonotypes with other individuals was seen in IBD patients than in healthy twins. This was most marked in patients showing signs of disease activity.

Comment on this clonotype: No antigen is known for it.

CDR1 is SGHKS and CDR2 is YYEKEE in the germline V gene (reference sequence). The CDR3 is 16 amino acids. Each UMI harboured a 6-nucleotide sample barcode and was appended via template switching. TCRdb reprocessed the 5' RACE reads and stores each CDR3 protein as one record, lacking DNA. In total, the table holds 88,000 or so distinct CDR3 sequences. Specimen: blood. The TCR originated in a human donor with ulcerative colitis or Crohn's disease, or a healthy co-twin of an affected twin (not recorded which). This sequence joins TRBV5-5 and TRBJ1-1; the D call from TCRdb, TRBD1, cannot be confirmed without DNA. CDR3 in amino acids: CASSLNADKRNTEAFF.